This T cell receptor beta chain was identified during a study of cytomegalovirus exposure and HLA in healthy donors. This clone was recorded once. Amplification used 60 Vbeta primers and 13 Jbeta primers. Libraries were prepared by immunoSEQ multiplex PCR; TCRdb keeps only in-frame clonotypes and omits some of them. The sample has 130,000 or so clones; roughly four fifths are singletons. Germline CDR1 SGHTS, CDR2 YDEGEE. V shed 0 bases, J shed 5 bases, and the junction held 12 bases outside the gene matches. CDR3 size: 17 residues. Sequencing used PBMCs. This TCR came from a female donor in good health and CMV-seronegative. The V gene is TRBV5-8, the J gene TRBJ2-7; 9 bases line up with TRBD2. In DNA form, the CDR3 reads TGTGCCAGCAGCTTGGCGGGGCTAGCGGGACTAAGGCACGAGCAGTACTTC. The encoded protein is CASSLAGLAGLRHEQYF.